The text below deals with one T cell receptor (beta chain). This clone was found a few times. There is no known antigen for this receptor. Base qualities are not recorded, but no much larger clone differs from it by a single base. Trimming costs V 4 bases and J 4 bases, and their ends lie 17 bases apart. Reading from cysteine to phenylalanine, the CDR3 counts 15 amino acids. Only the CDR3 region is kept as DNA, spanning 45 bases read in frame from base 1. Taken from the germline V gene (reference sequence), the CDR1 and CDR2 loops are SEHNR and FQNEAQ. This entry comes from a study of blood T cell repertoires in COVID-19 (TCRdb year 2020). For the study in its entirety: Samples from collaborators originated in the United States, Italy and Spain and spanned both the acute and convalescent phases of COVID-19. The repertoires were released in a freely available public database meant as a resource for research on the immune response to SARS-CoV-2. Deeply sampled blood TCRbeta repertoires from subjects exposed to, actively infected with, or recovered from COVID-19 were included in the dataset. Samples were obtained from the ongoing ImmuneRACE study (first 160 participants) and from 1,000 to 1,500 subjects provided by 6 global collaborators. HLA class I and class II types, where available, came from metadata supplied by the sample provider rather than from assay-based typing. A de-identified subject ID, COVID-19 status, age in years and sex were almost always included in the sample metadata. The material from the prospective study consisted of cDNA or gDNA derived from T cells, B-cell-depleted T cells, or PBMCs.

In the prospective study, participants were roughly 18 to 100 years old, resided in about two dozen geographic areas of the United States, and were enrolled through a virtual design. In the prospective study, participants were assigned to cohorts based on the clinical history participants reported in a screening survey and a study questionnaire. In the prospective study, whole blood, serum and a nasopharyngeal or oropharyngeal swab were collected from each participant by mobile phlebotomists. Over a roughly 2-month period, participants in the prospective study had the option of providing additional blood draws and questionnaires. Before DNA extraction, blood samples from the prospective study were shipped at room temperature or frozen. The immunoSEQ Assay, a bias-controlled multiplex PCR, was used to amplify TCRbeta CDR3 regions from genomic DNA. In the paper's pipeline: The number of nucleated cells in each sample was estimated by amplification of reference gene primers within the assay. Sequence reads were collapsed and filtered to measure the absolute abundance of every unique TCRbeta CDR3 rearrangement. Productive Simpson clonality was computed per sample as the square root of Simpson's diversity index over productive rearrangements. The source is immuneACCESS, and TCRdb retained only in-frame sequences with V and J called. Part of the clones is not carried over; for the studies checked, unresolved V genes explain less than half of this, and the remainder is unexplained. V and J calls plus clone size are reproduced from that table; the DNA served to infer D and trimming. The sample includes around 420,000 clones, with 88% observed a single time. The biggest ten clones account for 2% to 2.5% of the sample.

Beyond this particular receptor, the publication reports: How much clinical and demographic metadata was included differed by source and by participant, and the metadata was provided uncurated.

Sample: PBMCs or T cells enriched from blood (not recorded which). This sequence was found in a woman aged 40 to 50 with acute COVID-19. This sequence uses TRBV7-9 and TRBJ2-7; matching of 6 bases hints at TRBD1 as the D gene. This receptor has the CDR3 CASSSLRGPQYEQYF. The nucleotides read TGTGCCAGCAGCTCCCTCAGGGGACCCCAATACGAGCAGTACTTC.